This T cell receptor beta chain came from a study of blood T cell repertoires in COVID-19. At the level of the study: The analysed material was cDNA or gDNA that came from T cells, B-cell-depleted T cells, or PBMCs.

Patients of the Seattle cohort, enrolled during active infection, were followed longitudinally. Original handling: For nucleated cells, counts were estimated from reference gene primer amplification. Sequenced by immunoSEQ multiplex PCR; TCRdb stores in-frame clones only, minus some. Clone size and V and J calls were adopted from that table, with D and trimming inferred from the DNA. The sample lists almost 300,000 clones, approximately 89% seen once, with 11% in the top ten. The V gene's germline CDR1 is KGHSH and CDR2 LQKENI. Between the trimmed V and J ends, which lost 0 bases and 6 bases, there was a span of 9 bases. The CDR3 length is 15 residues.

The genes are TRBV18 and TRBJ1-6, with D possibly TRBD1 on 6 matching bases. The receptor was isolated from a woman aged 25 to 39 with COVID-19, enrolled during active disease. Material for sequencing was peripheral blood. Here the CDR3 reads CASSPPGARNSPLHF. In nucleotides, the CDR3 is TGTGCCAGCTCACCACCGGGGGCGCGTAATTCACCCCTCCACTTT.